The rows below give T cell receptor beta chains drawn from one sample of a study of cytomegalovirus exposure and HLA in healthy donors. Libraries were prepared by immunoSEQ multiplex PCR; TCRdb keeps only in-frame clonotypes and omits some of them. Of 100,000 or so clones listed, 70% to 80% are singletons. Sequenced: PBMCs. The receptors shown here come from a man aged 30 to 39 in good health and CMV-seronegative. Each CDR3 is given with its conserved first and last residue. A D gene is named only where the DNA matches it firmly. Clone size appears in some rows only: once, few, many, or a class for an expanded clone.

j_gene	v_gene	d_gene	abundance	CDR3aa	CDR3nt
TRBJ1-5	TRBV6-5	NA	few	CASKLTGTSNQPQHF	TGTGCCAGCAAACTAACAGGGACTAGCAATCAGCCCCAGCATTTT
TRBJ2-1	TRBV6-1	NA	NA	CASSEALGFPTNEQFF	TGTGCCAGCAGTGAAGCGCTCGGGTTTCCCACCAATGAGCAGTTCTTC
TRBJ1-1	TRBV5-4	TRBD1	NA	CASSVGQVNTEAFF	TGTGCCAGCAGCGTGGGACAGGTGAACACTGAAGCTTTCTTT
TRBJ2-7	TRBV6-1	TRBD2	NA	CASRRTSGSRYEQYF	TGTGCCAGCAGGAGGACTAGCGGGAGTAGGTACGAGCAGTACTTC
TRBJ1-2	TRBV6-1	NA	NA	CASSESVDIGGYTF	TGTGCCAGCAGTGAATCGGTGGATATCGGGGGCTACACCTTC
TRBJ2-1	TRBV6-6	TRBD2	NA	CASTKNAAGGGEQFF	TGTGCCAGCACCAAGAACGCGGCGGGAGGGGGTGAGCAGTTCTTC
TRBJ2-1	TRBV14	TRBD1	NA	CASSINRGNEQFF	TGTGCCAGCAGCATCAACAGGGGGAATGAGCAGTTCTTC
TRBJ2-7	TRBV23-1	TRBD2	once	CASSQSLPGLVFDEQYF	TGCGCCAGCAGTCAGAGTTTGCCAGGACTAGTGTTTGACGAGCAGTACTTC
TRBJ2-1	TRBV7-2	TRBD1	few	CASSLGTGGHEQFF	TGTGCCAGCAGCTTAGGGACAGGGGGCCATGAGCAGTTCTTC
TRBJ1-5	TRBV28	NA	NA	CASSPNSNQPQHF	TGTGCCAGCAGTCCCAATAGCAATCAGCCCCAGCATTTT
TRBJ2-1	TRBV30	TRBD2	many	CAWSKGGNNEQFF	TGTGCCTGGAGTAAGGGAGGGAACAATGAGCAGTTCTTC
TRBJ2-5	TRBV5-4	NA	NA	CASSLKLAQETQYF	TGTGCCAGCAGCTTAAAACTAGCCCAAGAGACCCAGTACTTC
TRBJ1-2	TRBV7-2	TRBD1	NA	CASRPGQGASYGYTF	TGTGCCAGCAGGCCGGGACAGGGGGCGAGCTATGGCTACACCTTC
TRBJ1-1	TRBV7-8	TRBD1	NA	CASRPGQGANTEAFF	TGTGCCAGCAGACCCGGACAGGGGGCGAACACTGAAGCTTTCTTT
TRBJ1-4	TRBV5-3	TRBD1	NA	CATPLNRGFEFF	TGTGCCACCCCCCTAAACAGGGGCTTCGAGTTTTTT
TRBJ1-1	TRBV7-9	NA	NA	CASSLTELRSGNEAFF	TGTGCCAGCAGCTTAACGGAGCTCCGGTCCGGGAACGAAGCTTTCTTT
TRBJ2-1	TRBV5-1	NA	NA	CASSPHWTEYNEQFF	TGCGCCAGCAGCCCCCACTGGACAGAATACAATGAGCAGTTCTTC
TRBJ2-7	TRBV10-2	NA	NA	CASRIQVLSEQYF	TGCGCCAGCAGGATCCAGGTCCTCTCCGAGCAGTACTTC
TRBJ2-7	TRBV13	NA	NA	CASSLGGRITYEQYF	TGTGCCAGCAGCTTGGGGGGAAGAATTACCTACGAGCAGTACTTC
TRBJ2-7	TRBV29-1	NA	NA	CSVETLGGQYF	TGCAGCGTTGAAACCCTCGGTGGGCAGTACTTC
TRBJ2-1	TRBV4-1	TRBD2	NA	CASSQDGASGRVYGNEQFF	TGCGCCAGCAGCCAAGATGGAGCCAGCGGGAGGGTTTATGGGAATGAGCAGTTCTTC
TRBJ2-7	TRBV5-1	NA	NA	CASSLVGASEQYF	TGCGCCAGCAGCTTGGTTGGGGCGTCCGAGCAGTACTTC
TRBJ1-4	TRBV18	TRBD1	NA	CASSPPRDRNEKLFF	TGTGCCAGCTCACCACCGCGGGACAGGAATGAAAAACTGTTTTTT
TRBJ2-2	TRBV25-1	NA	NA	CASSVHWQGPGELFF	TGTGCCAGCAGTGTCCATTGGCAGGGGCCCGGGGAGCTGTTTTTT
TRBJ2-7	TRBV5-1	NA	few	CASSLGADSYEQYF	TGCGCCAGCAGCTTGGGTGCGGATTCCTACGAGCAGTACTTC
TRBJ2-3	TRBV28	NA	NA	CASSLWKQGATDTQYF	TGTGCCAGCAGTTTATGGAAACAGGGAGCAACAGATACGCAGTATTTT
TRBJ1-1	TRBV5-6	TRBD1	few	CASSRPGQGNTEAFF	TGTGCCAGCAGCCGGCCGGGACAGGGGAACACTGAAGCTTTCTTT
TRBJ2-5	TRBV19	TRBD1	NA	CASSLRTGVETQYF	TGTGCCAGTAGTTTACGGACAGGGGTCGAGACCCAGTACTTC
TRBJ2-7	TRBV6-1	TRBD2	NA	CASSDNLAGPYEQYF	TGTGCCAGCAGTGATAATCTAGCGGGGCCCTACGAGCAGTACTTC
TRBJ2-3	TRBV4-2	TRBD2	NA	CASSQRDSGGLTDTQYF	TGTGCCAGCAGCCAACGAGATAGCGGGGGACTCACAGATACGCAGTATTTT
TRBJ2-5	TRBV19	TRBD1	NA	CASNRQGKGEETQYF	TGTGCCAGTAATCGACAGGGGAAGGGTGAAGAGACCCAGTACTTC
TRBJ1-1	TRBV5-1	NA	NA	CASSLAGGSGTEAFF	TGCGCCAGCAGCTTGGCGGGAGGGTCGGGCACTGAAGCTTTCTTT
TRBJ2-2	TRBV6-1	TRBD1	few	CASSVGQGDTGELFF	TGTGCCAGCAGCGTGGGACAGGGTGACACCGGGGAGCTGTTTTTT
TRBJ2-1	TRBV5-4	TRBD2	NA	CASSLDGASGGIDEQFF	TGTGCCAGCAGCTTGGATGGAGCTAGCGGGGGAATCGATGAGCAGTTCTTC
TRBJ2-7	TRBV6-5	NA	NA	CASSYSLQDGEQYF	TGTGCCAGCAGTTACTCTCTCCAGGATGGTGAGCAGTACTTC
TRBJ2-7	TRBV19	TRBD2	once	CASSALSGLAGDSYEQYF	TGTGCCAGTAGTGCCCTATCAGGACTAGCGGGAGACTCCTACGAGCAGTACTTC
TRBJ2-1	TRBV4-3	TRBD1	NA	CASSRDRDYNEQFF	TGCGCCAGCAGCCGGGACAGGGATTACAATGAGCAGTTCTTC
TRBJ2-3	TRBV2	TRBD2	NA	CASSTSGSDTQYF	TGTGCCAGCAGTACTAGCGGGAGTGATACGCAGTATTTT
TRBJ1-4	TRBV5-4	NA	few	CASSLGGSTNEKLFF	TGTGCCAGCAGCTTGGGCGGTTCAACTAATGAAAAACTGTTTTTT
TRBJ1-2	TRBV7-2	NA	NA	CASSLERVAYGYTF	TGTGCCAGCAGCTTAGAACGGGTCGCCTATGGCTACACCTTC